This T cell receptor (beta chain) was profiled in a study of blood T cell repertoires in COVID-19. The overall study: Researchers got acute and convalescent COVID-19 samples from the United States, Italy and Spain.

In the original analysis: From reference gene primer amplification, estimates of nucleated cell counts were derived. The method was immunoSEQ multiplex PCR; TCRdb's version includes in-frame clones alone and lacks a portion of them. V and J calls and clone size come straight from that table; D and trimming were deduced from the DNA. The sample yields 250,000 or so clones, more than 70% seen once. Concerning this clone: Other DNA sequences in the sample encode the same CDR3.

CDR1 is LNHDA and CDR2 is SQIVND in the germline V gene (reference sequence). This CDR3 comprises 14 residues. Losses at the gene ends were 5 bases for V and 4 bases for J; bases not matched to a gene: 4. Sequenced input: peripheral blood. The receptor's source is an older man with acute or convalescent COVID-19. The chain recombines TRBV19 with TRBJ1-1; 10 nucleotides align to TRBD1. CDR3 amino acids: CASSVTGGVTEAFF. The CDR3 nucleotides are TGTGCCAGTAGTGTGACAGGGGGCGTCACTGAAGCTTTCTTT.